This TCR beta chain was obtained from a study of blood T cell repertoires in COVID-19. Study information: Donors in the United States, Italy and Spain gave samples during acute or convalescent COVID-19. Nucleic acid was either cDNA or gDNA, and it came from T cells, B-cell-depleted T cells, or PBMCs.

The germline CDR1 and CDR2 sequences are GTSNPN and SVGIG (reference sequence). Deletions cut 2 bases from V and 8 bases from J, with 18 bases between. This CDR3 region has 14 residues. The protocol was immunoSEQ multiplex PCR, while the TCRdb copy is restricted to in-frame clones and leaves out a portion. The sample consists of about 190,000 clones, under 90% of them appearing once. The chain is built from TRBV30 and TRBJ1-2, with D uncertain. The sequenced sample consisted of peripheral blood. The sequence was obtained from a human donor in a cohort sampled during active COVID-19. DNA for the CDR3: TGTGCCTGGAGTCCGTCGACGGACTTTGGAGGCTACACCTTC. Translation gives CAWSPSTDFGGYTF.